This TCR beta chain emerged from a study of T cell responses to AZD1222 COVID-19 vaccine. The study pooled second doses at about 4 or about 12 weeks. The repertoire was sequenced with immunoSEQ multiplex PCR; TCRdb's copy has only in-frame clones and lacks some. The sample lists 150,000 to 200,000 clones; just over 90% were seen once. Deletions cut 1 base from V and 5 bases from J, with 17 bases between. The germline gives CDR1 KGHSH, CDR2 LQKENI. This CDR3 has 16 residues. On this clone itself: Its antigen is not identified.

Findings and limits, study-wide: As reported, nearly half of all spike-specific TCRs target variant regions that are unmutated. Across spike, vaccine-associated CD4 TCRs were found, dominant at 160-218 and 743-854. Clonal diversity was possibly underestimated, and white British individuals and females predominated among donors.

The V call is TRBV18, the J call TRBJ2-5; D is perhaps TRBD1 or TRBD2 (6 bases each). This material consisted of peripheral blood, taken 28 days after the second AZD1222 dose. The clonotype was recovered from an adult who received the AZD1222 COVID-19 vaccine. DNA of the CDR3: TGTGCCAGCTCACCACGCCACGGGGGCGCGGGGGAGACCCAGTACTTC. It yields the protein CASSPRHGGAGETQYF.